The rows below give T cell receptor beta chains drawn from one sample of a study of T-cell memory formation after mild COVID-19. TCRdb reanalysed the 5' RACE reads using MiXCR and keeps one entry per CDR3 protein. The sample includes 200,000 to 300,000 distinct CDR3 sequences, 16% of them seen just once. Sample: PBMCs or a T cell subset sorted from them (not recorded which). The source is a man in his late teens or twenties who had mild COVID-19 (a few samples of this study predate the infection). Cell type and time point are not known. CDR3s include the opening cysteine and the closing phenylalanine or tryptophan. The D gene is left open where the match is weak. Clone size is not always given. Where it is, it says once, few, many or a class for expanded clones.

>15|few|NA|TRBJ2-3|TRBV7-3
TGTGCCAGCAGCTTAACGGGACTTACCACAGATACGCAGTATTTT
CASSLTGLTTDTQYF
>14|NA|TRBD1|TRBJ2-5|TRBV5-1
TGCGCCAGCAGACTGACAGGGAGCAAGGAGACCCAGTACTTC
CASRLTGSKETQYF
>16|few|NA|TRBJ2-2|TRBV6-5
TGTGCCAGCACTGGCCTCGGGGGCGACGACACCGGGGAGCTGTTTTTT
CASTGLGGDDTGELFF
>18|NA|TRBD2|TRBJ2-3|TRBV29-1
TGCAGCGTTGAACCTTGGGGACTAGCGGGGAGATTCACAGATACGCAGTATTTT
CSVEPWGLAGRFTDTQYF
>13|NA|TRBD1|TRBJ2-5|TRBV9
TGTGCCAGCAGCGACGACAGGGGTGAGACCCAGTACTTC
CASSDDRGETQYF
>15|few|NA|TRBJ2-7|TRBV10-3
TGTGCCATCAGTGAGTCAGGCACCCCAGAGGGCGAGCAGTACTTC
CAISESGTPEGEQYF
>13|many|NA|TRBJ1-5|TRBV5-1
TGCGCCAGCAGCCTAGGCGGGGATCAGCCCCAGCATTTT
CASSLGGDQPQHF
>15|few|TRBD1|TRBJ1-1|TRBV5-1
TGCGCCAGCAGCCGCCGGGGACAGAAGAGCACTGAAGCTTTCTTT
CASSRRGQKSTEAFF
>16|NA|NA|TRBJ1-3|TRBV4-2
TGTGCCAGCAGCCAAGTTTTGGGGTCGGCTGGAAACACCATATATTTT
CASSQVLGSAGNTIYF
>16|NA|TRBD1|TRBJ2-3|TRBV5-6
TGTGCCAGCAGCTTGGGGGACAGGGGTAACGTAGATACGCAGTATTTT
CASSLGDRGNVDTQYF
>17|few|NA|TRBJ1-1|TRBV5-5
TGTGCCAGCAGCTTACCCGGCGGAGTCAGGATGAACACTGAAGCTTTCTTT
CASSLPGGVRMNTEAFF
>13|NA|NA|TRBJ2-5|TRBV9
TGTGCCAGCAGCGTCAGGGGTAAGGAGACCCAGTACTTC
CASSVRGKETQYF
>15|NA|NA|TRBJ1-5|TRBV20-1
TGCAGTGCTAGGGAGGTCGGAAAGGAGGGACAGCCCCAGCATTTT
CSAREVGKEGQPQHF
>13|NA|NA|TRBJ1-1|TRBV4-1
TGCGCCAGCAGTCGGGGGGGGTTGGGTGAAGCTTTCTTT
CASSRGGLGEAFF
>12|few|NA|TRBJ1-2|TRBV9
TGTGCCAGCAGCGTAGTCGGCTATGGCTACACCTTC
CASSVVGYGYTF
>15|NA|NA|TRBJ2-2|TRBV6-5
TGTGCCAGCAGTTACTCGACCTCGGGTCACGGGGAGCTGTTTTTT
CASSYSTSGHGELFF
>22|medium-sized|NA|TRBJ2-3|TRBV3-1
TGTGCCAGCAGCCAACTAACTTGGGAGGGACAGGGCTTAGCGGGGTCCACAGATACGCAGTATTTT
CASSQLTWEGQGLAGSTDTQYF
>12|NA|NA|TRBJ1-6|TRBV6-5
TGTGCCAGCAGTTCCCTGGTTTCACCCCTCCACTTT
CASSSLVSPLHF
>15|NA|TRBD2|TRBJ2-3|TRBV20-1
TGCAGTGCTAGGCGCGACGGGGGGGCCAAAGATACGCAGTATTTT
CSARRDGGAKDTQYF
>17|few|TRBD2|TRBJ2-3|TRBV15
TGTGCCACCCGAAGGCGGTCCCCCCGGGGGGTCGGCGATACGCAGTATTTT
CATRRRSPRGVGDTQYF
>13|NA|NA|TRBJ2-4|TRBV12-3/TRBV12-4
TGTGCCAGCCGGACAGCAGCCAAAAACATTCAGTACTTC
CASRTAAKNIQYF
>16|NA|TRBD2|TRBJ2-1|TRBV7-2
TGTGCCAGCAGCTCCCGGAGACTAGCGAAGTACAATGAGCAGTTCTTC
CASSSRRLAKYNEQFF
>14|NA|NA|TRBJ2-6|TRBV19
TGTGCCAGTCGGATTCACTCTGGGGCCAACGTCCTGACTTTC
CASRIHSGANVLTF
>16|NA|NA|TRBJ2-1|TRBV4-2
TGTGCCAGCAGCCAAGATCCCATCCCTACATACAATGAGCAGTTCTTC
CASSQDPIPTYNEQFF
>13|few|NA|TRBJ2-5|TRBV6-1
TGTGCCAGCAGTGAGGGCAGTGAAGAGACCCAGTACTTC
CASSEGSEETQYF
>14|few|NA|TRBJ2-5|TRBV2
TGTGCCAGCGAGGGGACCACCCCACGGGAGACCCAGTACTTC
CASEGTTPRETQYF
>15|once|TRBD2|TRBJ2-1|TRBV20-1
TGCAGTGCTAGAGGCGGACTAGAGGGGTACGGTGAGCAGTTCTTC
CSARGGLEGYGEQFF
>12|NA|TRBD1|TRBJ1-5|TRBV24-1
TGTGCCACCAGGACAGGGGCCCAGCCCCAGCATTTT
CATRTGAQPQHF